The sequence of this T cell receptor (beta chain) was determined in a study of blood T cell repertoires in COVID-19. About the research overall: Some COVID-19 samples were acute and others convalescent; all came from the United States, Italy and Spain. Sample material is recorded as cDNA or gDNA derived from T cells, B-cell-depleted T cells, or PBMCs.

Patients at the Seattle site were enrolled during active infection and followed longitudinally. Original processing notes: Quantification of nucleated cells was approximated via reference gene primer amplification. Some clones are missing from TCRdb's copy, which holds only in-frame ones; the method was immunoSEQ multiplex PCR. V, J and clone size are those of that table, while D and trimming were read from the DNA. The sample includes almost 400,000 clones, about 87% of them seen just once. The TCR sequence derives from a woman aged 60-75 years with COVID-19, enrolled during active disease. Sequenced input: peripheral blood.

CDR3 residues: CASSFQGTSNQPQHF. The CDR3 DNA reads as TGTGCCAGCAGCTTCCAGGGGACTAGCAATCAGCCCCAGCATTTT. This rearrangement joins TRBV7-2 to TRBJ1-5, with D tentatively TRBD1 (6 bases). Germline CDR1 reads SGHTA; CDR2 reads FQGNSA. V lost 3 bases and J lost 0, with 9 bases in between. CDR3 length: 15 amino acids.